This TCR beta chain came from a study of blood T cell repertoires in COVID-19. As for the study in general: The cDNA or gDNA used as material had been derived from T cells, B-cell-depleted T cells, or PBMCs.

Original processing methods: The assay estimated nucleated cells by amplifying reference gene primers. Method: immunoSEQ multiplex PCR; TCRdb's copy keeps in-frame clones and lacks some. V and J calls and clone size follow that table, whereas D and trimming were derived from the DNA. The sample holds around 40,000 clones, approximately 92% seen once. Material for sequencing was peripheral blood. The receptor was derived from an elderly woman with acute or convalescent COVID-19.

The CDR3 here is CASSLLSRTGLGGYTF. CDR3 sequence (DNA): TGTGCCAGCAGCTTACTGTCGCGGACTGGACTTGGGGGCTACACCTTC. The chain is built from TRBV11-2 and TRBJ1-2; D is ambiguous. The V and J ends lost 2 bases and 8 bases respectively, with 21 bases between them. The CDR3 consists of 16 residues. CDR1 SGHAT and CDR2 FQNNGV come from the germline V gene.